These 27 T cell receptor beta chains were all obtained from the same sample, sequenced in a study of human T cells and chemical hapten exposure. Time point: patch test 1, 2 weeks after DPC sensitization. The treatment denotes: therapeutic diphenylcyclopropenone sensitization with weekly scalp DPC. TCRdb fed the RACE reads into MiXCR, producing one record per CDR3 protein. The table includes 150,000 to 200,000 distinct CDR3 sequences, approximately 14% detected once. Source: whole blood, taken in connection with sensitization to the hapten diphenylcyclopropenone (DPC). Every receptor here comes from a woman in her twenties or thirties with alopecia areata. Some clones in this sample may be carry-over from other donors' samples.

This clonotype was seen more than once but under ten times. J is TRBJ2-3 and V is TRBV7-3; a possible D gene is TRBD2 (6 bases). The V gene lost 5 bases and the J gene lost 5 bases, with 14 bases spanning the gap. CDR1 is SGHTA and CDR2 is FQGTGA in the germline V gene. There are 14 residues in the CDR3. CDR3 in amino acids: CASSPGTSKDTQYF. The CDR3 bases are TGTGCCAGCAGCCCTGGGACTTCGAAAGATACGCAGTATTTT.

The chain joins TRBV5-1 to TRBJ2-5; D unresolved. The V gene lost 0 bases and the J gene lost 4 bases, with 4 bases spanning the gap. Germline CDR1 and CDR2: SGHRS and YFSETQ. The CDR3 sequence is 12 residues long. CDR3 in DNA: TGCGCCAGCAGCTTGGTTCGAGAGACCCAGTACTTC. This translates into CASSLVRETQYF.

J is TRBJ2-7 and V is TRBV19; tentatively, D is TRBD1 (8 bases). The germline CDR1 and CDR2 sequences are LNHDA and SQIVND (reference sequence). The V gene lost 9 bases and the J gene lost 7 bases, with 19 bases spanning the gap. The CDR3 loop spans 13 amino acids. CDR3 nucleotides: TGTGCCAGCTCCCAGGGGGCAGCGGGAGAGCAGTACTTC. Amino acid sequence: CASSQGAAGEQYF.

In this sample, this clonotype turned up a few times. This rearrangement joins TRBV7-9 to TRBJ2-2; D unresolved. The CDR3 runs to 14 residues. With 6 bases removed from V and 0 bases from J, the gap between germline ends came to 8 bases. CDR1 and CDR2 from the germline V gene are SEHNR and FQNEAQ (reference sequence). The CDR3 nucleotides are TGTGCCAGCAGAGGGTCAACGAACACCGGGGAGCTGTTTTTT. This codes for CASRGSTNTGELFF.

This clonotype was seen a handful of times. V is TRBV18 and J is TRBJ2-3, with 9 bases identical to TRBD1. V lost 5 bases and J lost 7; bases outside the gene matches: 7. The CDR3 has 14 residues. In germline, CDR1 is KGHSH, CDR2 LQKENI. The CDR3 loop is CASSTGQGTNTQYF. CDR3 DNA sequence: TGTGCCAGCTCAACGGGACAGGGAACGAATACGCAGTATTTT.

V is TRBV6-1 and J is TRBJ2-1, with 14 bases matching TRBD2. With V trimmed by 4 bases and J by 2 bases, 1 base remained unmatched. Germline CDR1 reads MNHNS; CDR2 reads SASEGT. CDR3 length: 16 residues. The CDR3 DNA sequence: TGTGCCAGCAGTGCGACTAGCGGGGGGGCCTACAATGAGCAGTTCTTC. Translated, it gives CASSATSGGAYNEQFF.

The J gene is TRBJ2-2, the V gene TRBV5-1; maybe TRBD2 (6 bases). The CDR3 extends over 15 amino acids. CDR1 and CDR2 (germline): SGHRS, YFSETQ. V dropped 2 bases and J dropped 3 bases, with 11 bases sitting between them. The DNA for the CDR3 is TGCGCCAGCAGCTTTGGGACTGTTTACACCGGGGAGCTGTTTTTT. Protein product: CASSFGTVYTGELFF. Drawing the rest from reference TRBV5-1 and TRBJ2-2, the complete variable domain is KAGVTQTPRYLIKTRGQQVTLSCSPISGHRSVSWYQQTPGQGLQFLFEYFSETQRNKGNFPGRFSGRQFSNSRSEMNVSTLELGDSALYLCASSFGTVYTGELFFGEGSRLTVL.

This clonotype was observed a handful of times. This chain links TRBV30 with TRBJ1-6; D perhaps matches TRBD1 (5 bases). V lost 0 bases to trimming and J lost 6 bases, with 12 bases between them. CDR1 and CDR2 (germline): GTSNPN, SVGIG (reference sequence). This CDR3 has 15 residues. The CDR3 coding sequence is TGTGCCTGGAGTGTACGGGGGGGGATTAATTCACCCCTCCACTTT. Translated: CAWSVRGGINSPLHF.

Many counts were recorded for this clonotype. The CDR3 spells CASSGYFGTSNHNEQFF. CDR3 coding DNA: TGTGCCAGCAGTGGTTACTTTGGGACTTCTAACCACAATGAGCAGTTCTTC. This sequence joins TRBV6-1 and TRBJ2-1; D may be TRBD2 (6 bases). V was clipped by 4 bases and J by 5 bases, with 21 bases between them. CDR1 and CDR2 (germline): MNHNS, SASEGT. This CDR3 contains 17 residues.

The genes are TRBV20-1 and TRBJ1-1; D may be TRBD1 (5 bases). V was cut by 3 bases and J by 4 bases, with 18 bases left in between. Germline assignment: CDR1 DFQATT and CDR2 SNEGSKA (reference sequence). CDR3 size: 15 residues. CDR3 nucleotide sequence: TGCAGTGCTAGCTACTTGCCGGGGGAGGCCACTGAAGCTTTCTTT. Amino acid sequence: CSASYLPGEATEAFF.

This clonotype was picked up a small number of times. This rearrangement joins TRBV5-1 to TRBJ2-2; 10 nucleotides agree with TRBD2. The junction had 4 bases not matched to a gene; V was cut back by 0 bases and J by 5 bases. Germline CDR1 and CDR2: SGHRS and YFSETQ. CDR3 size: 16 residues. The CDR3 coding sequence is TGCGCCAGCAGCTTGGTAGTACTAGCGGGAACCGGGGAGCTGTTTTTT. Translation gives CASSLVVLAGTGELFF.

The chain couples TRBV4-1 to TRBJ1-4; D might be TRBD1 (6 bases). V lost 4 bases, J lost 7 bases, and 16 bases lay in between. Germline V gene lookup returns CDR1 MGHRA and CDR2 YSYEKL. The CDR3 consists of 15 residues. Written as DNA, the CDR3 is TGCGCCAGCAGCCCGGCCGGGACAAGGAGTGAAAAACTGTTTTTT. Residues: CASSPAGTRSEKLFF.

The chain links TRBV2 to TRBJ2-3; D is unresolved. V was pared by 8 bases and J by 6 bases, with 9 bases between. Germline CDR1 reads SNHLY; CDR2 reads FYNNEI. This CDR3 has 11 residues. Here the CDR3 reads CASRGGDTQYF. The CDR3 nucleotides read TGTGCCAGCCGTGGTGGGGATACGCAGTATTTT.

This clonotype was counted only a few times. This chain links TRBV20-1 with TRBJ1-5, with D perhaps TRBD1 (5 bases). V was shortened by 1 base and J by 2 bases, with 9 bases between the two germline ends. The CDR3 length is 14 residues. Germline V gene data show CDR1 as DFQATT and CDR2 as SNEGSKA (reference sequence). CDR3 residues: CSARGGGGNQPQHF. For the CDR3, the DNA is TGCAGTGCTAGAGGTGGAGGGGGCAATCAGCCCCAGCATTTT.

This clonotype was seen repeatedly, ten times or more. The V gene is TRBV5-1, the J gene TRBJ2-7; 11 nucleotides agree with TRBD2. The CDR3 spans 16 residues. Germline V lookup: CDR1 SGHRS, CDR2 YFSETQ. With V trimmed by 2 bases and J by 0 bases, 4 bases remained unmatched. CDR3 protein: CASSFSSGGFSYEQYF. CDR3 in DNA: TGCGCCAGCAGCTTTTCTAGCGGGGGGTTCTCCTACGAGCAGTACTTC.

J is TRBJ2-5 and V is TRBV7-8, with D possibly matching TRBD2 (6 bases). Germline values: CDR1 SGHVS, CDR2 FQNEAQ. The CDR3 has 14 amino acids. V lost 1 base, J lost 5 bases, and 11 bases lay in between. The CDR3, as DNA: TGTGCCAGCAGCTTAGATTCGGGAGTCGAGACCCAGTACTTC. It is translated as CASSLDSGVETQYF.

This clonotype has more than one count but fewer than ten. V gene TRBV5-5 combines with J gene TRBJ1-1; no clear D. This CDR3 spans 14 amino acids. CDR1 and CDR2 (germline): SGHKS, YYEKEE (reference sequence). The V and J ends lost 1 base and 0 bases respectively, with 7 bases between them. The chain's CDR3 is CASSLTDMNTEAFF. CDR3 DNA: TGTGCCAGCAGCTTGACGGATATGAACACTGAAGCTTTCTTT.

The chain is built from TRBV29-1 and TRBJ1-2, with D uncertain. Between the trimmed V and J ends, which lost 3 bases and 0 bases, there was a span of 14 bases. CDR3 size: 15 residues. Per germline, CDR1 SQVTM and CDR2 ANQGSEA. This chain's CDR3 is CSVDGQLISNYGYTF. The CDR3 DNA is TGCAGCGTTGATGGGCAGCTCATCTCTAACTATGGCTACACCTTC.

This clonotype was seen many times. The CDR3 reads CASSQGSDSRQETQYF. The CDR3 nucleotides read TGTGCCAGCAGCCAAGGTTCGGACAGTAGGCAAGAGACCCAGTACTTC. V usage is TRBV4-2 and J usage is TRBJ2-5; D perhaps matches TRBD1 (6 bases). The germline V gene encodes CDR1 LGHNA and CDR2 YNFKEQ. The V and J ends lost 1 base and 2 bases respectively, with 14 bases between them. The CDR3 totals 16 residues.

DNA of the CDR3: TGCAGTGCTAGAGACCTGGGACTAGCGTTCACCTACGAGCAGTACTTC. Translated: CSARDLGLAFTYEQYF. V and J are TRBV20-1 and TRBJ2-7, with TRBD2 matching over 10 bases. The CDR3 is 16 residues long. The V segment lost 0 bases and the J segment 2 bases; nucleotides outside the gene matches: 7. Germline assignment: CDR1 DFQATT and CDR2 SNEGSKA (reference sequence).

The chain links TRBV29-1 to TRBJ2-2, with D perhaps given as TRBD1 or TRBD2 (5 bases each). CDR3 size: 15 residues. V was cut by 0 bases and J by 5 bases, with 13 bases left in between. In germline, CDR1 is SQVTM, CDR2 ANQGSEA. The CDR3 DNA reads as TGCAGCGTTGAAGACGGGGACCGTCAGACCGGGGAGCTGTTTTTT. This gives the protein CSVEDGDRQTGELFF.

This clonotype was observed a handful of times. This chain links TRBV28 with TRBJ2-7; TRBD1 agrees at 10 bases. CDR1 is MDHEN, CDR2 SYDVKM, per germline. The CDR3 has 13 amino acids. Here the CDR3 DNA reads TGTGCTTGCGCGGGGACAGGGGTATACGAGCAGTACTTC. This encodes CACAGTGVYEQYF.

The chain has TRBV25-1 and TRBJ2-7; TRBD2 agrees at 10 bases. Germline trimming cut 5 bases from V and 6 bases from J; bases unmatched to any gene: 7. CDR3 length: 14 amino acids. Germline V gives CDR1 MGHDK, CDR2 SYGVNS. The CDR3 sequence: CASSRASGSAEQYF. CDR3 in DNA: TGTGCCAGCAGTCGGGCTAGCGGGAGTGCCGAGCAGTACTTC.

This clonotype has just a few counts. This chain uses TRBV20-1 with TRBJ1-6; D not resolved. Per the germline V gene, CDR1 is DFQATT and CDR2 is SNEGSKA (reference sequence). V lost 3 bases and J lost 0, with 9 bases in between. The length of the CDR3 is 15 residues. In nucleotides, the CDR3 is TGCAGTGCTAGGGGCACGAGCTCCTATAATTCACCCCTCCACTTT. Protein product: CSARGTSSYNSPLHF.

This clonotype was seen a few times. The chain employs TRBV7-3 and TRBJ2-7, with D maybe TRBD2 (6 bases). The CDR3 length is 14 residues. V shed 1 base and J shed 2 bases, with 9 bases lying between them. Germline V lookup: CDR1 SGHTA, CDR2 FQGTGA. The DNA for the CDR3 is TGTGCCAGCAGCTTAAACGGGGGACCCTACGAGCAGTACTTC. Its protein is CASSLNGGPYEQYF.

The CDR3 is CASSPDRSANYGYTF. The CDR3, as DNA: TGTGCCAGCAGCCCCGACCGCAGCGCTAACTATGGCTACACCTTC. This chain connects TRBV3-1 to TRBJ1-2; D is ambiguous. Germline loops: CDR1 LGHDT, CDR2 YNNKEL (reference sequence). The ends were cut back, 4 bases at V and 0 bases at J, with 12 bases in the middle. The CDR3 runs to 15 residues. Supplemented by reference TRBV3-1 and TRBJ1-2, the full variable domain reads DTAVSQTPKYLVTQMGNDKSIKCEQNLGHDTMYWYKQDSKKFLKIMFSYNNKELIINETVPNRFSPKSPDKAHLNLHINSLELGDSAVYFCASSPDRSANYGYTFGSGTRLTVV.

The gene calls are TRBV29-1 and TRBJ2-3; a possible D gene is TRBD2 (5 bases). CDR1 and CDR2 (germline): SQVTM, ANQGSEA. This CDR3 has 13 amino acids. V lost 6 bases, J lost 3 bases, and 13 bases lay in between. The CDR3 loop reads CSVLKEVTDTQYF. The CDR3 bases are TGCAGCGTACTGAAGGAGGTTACAGATACGCAGTATTTT.